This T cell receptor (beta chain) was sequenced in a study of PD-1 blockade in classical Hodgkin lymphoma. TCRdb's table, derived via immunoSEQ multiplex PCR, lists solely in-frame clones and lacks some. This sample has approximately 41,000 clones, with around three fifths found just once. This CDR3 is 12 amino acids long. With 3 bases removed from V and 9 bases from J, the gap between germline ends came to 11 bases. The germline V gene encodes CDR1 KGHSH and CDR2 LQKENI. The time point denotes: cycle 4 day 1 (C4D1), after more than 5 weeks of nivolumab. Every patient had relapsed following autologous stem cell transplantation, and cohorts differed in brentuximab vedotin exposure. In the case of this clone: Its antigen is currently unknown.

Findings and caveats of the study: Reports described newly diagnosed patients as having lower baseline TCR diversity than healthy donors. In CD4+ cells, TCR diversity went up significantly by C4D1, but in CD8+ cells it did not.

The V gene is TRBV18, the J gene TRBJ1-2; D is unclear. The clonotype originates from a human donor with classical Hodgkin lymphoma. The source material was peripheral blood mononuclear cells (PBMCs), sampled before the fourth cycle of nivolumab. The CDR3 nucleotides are TGTGCCAGCTCACCCCTCGGAGGCAGCTACACCTTC. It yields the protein CASSPLGGSYTF.